The 10 T cell receptor beta chains given below trace back to one sample, sequenced in a study of shared clonotypes between healthy human individuals (dated by TCRdb to 2018 to 2020). Preparation of the library involved the immunoSEQ multiplex PCR assay. Drawn from immuneACCESS, this table holds only the in-frame rearrangements with V and J called that TCRdb kept. Clones are partly lost; checked studies trace under half to an unresolved V gene and leave the rest unexplained. Recorded for this sample are some 2.1 million clones; about 94% of them occurred a single time. The ten most abundant clones make up roughly 1% of the sample. CD8 naive samples consisted of CD45RO-negative cells that were positively selected for CCR7, yielding a CD45RA+CCR7+ population without TemRA cells. Sequenced material: naive CD8+ T cells sorted from blood. The intended sense of this specimen's cell subset or site label: CD45RA+CCR7+. Receptor source: a man in his late teens or twenties in good health.

Of note for this clone: In the same sample, other DNA sequences code for this CDR3. The chain couples TRBV30 to TRBJ1-5; the D gene is possibly TRBD1 (6 bases). Looked up from germline, CDR1 is GTSNPN and CDR2 is SVGIG (reference sequence). The CDR3 loop spans 15 amino acids. The V end lost 0 bases, the J end lost 1 base, and 10 bases lay between the germline ends. The CDR3 protein is CAWSVGGASNQPQHF. The DNA for the CDR3 is TGTGCCTGGAGTGTAGGGGGGGCAAGCAATCAGCCCCAGCATTTT.

The genes are TRBV4-1 and TRBJ2-5; 10 bases map to TRBD2. Germline CDR1 MGHRA, CDR2 YSYEKL. V lost 0 bases, J lost 5 bases, and 9 bases stayed unmatched. The CDR3 is 17 residues long. The CDR3 DNA reads as TGCGCCAGCAGCCAAGATCCGTCTAGCGGGGGCTGGGAGACCCAGTACTTC. Encoded protein: CASSQDPSSGGWETQYF.

The rearrangement joins TRBV5-6 to TRBJ2-1, with D tentatively TRBD1 or TRBD2 (6 bases each). Trimming stripped 4 bases from V and 8 bases from J, with 22 bases between. Germline-derived CDR1 and CDR2 are SGHDT and YYEEEE. CDR3 size: 16 residues. The CDR3 DNA reads as TGTGCCAGCAGCGCGGGCGGGACATCGTATTTGGATGAGCAGTTCTTC. Translated, it gives CASSAGGTSYLDEQFF.

The V and J genes are TRBV30 and TRBJ2-2, with TRBD1 identical over 8 bases. J gave up 4 bases and V 4 bases, and 5 bases lay outside the gene matches. Germline CDR1 is GTSNPN and CDR2 is SVGIG (reference sequence). The CDR3 runs to 14 residues. The CDR3 sequence is CAWTQGASTGELFF. The CDR3 DNA is TGTGCCTGGACGCAGGGGGCAAGCACCGGGGAGCTGTTTTTT.

The gene calls are TRBV7-9 and TRBJ2-7, with D hard to call. V was shortened by 2 bases and J by 3 bases, with 14 bases between the two germline ends. CDR3 length equals 15 residues. Per germline, CDR1 SEHNR and CDR2 FQNEAQ (reference sequence). The CDR3 sequence is CASSLNPGLGYEQYF. DNA for the CDR3: TGTGCCAGCAGCTTAAATCCGGGTCTCGGCTACGAGCAGTACTTC. The whole variable domain, remainder taken from reference TRBV7-9 and TRBJ2-7, is DTGVSQNPRHKITKRGQNVTFRCDPISEHNRLYWYRQTLGQGPEFLTYFQNEAQLEKSRLLSDRFSAERPKGSFSTLEIQRTEQGDSAMYLCASSLNPGLGYEQYFGPGTRLTVT.

The V and J genes are TRBV9 and TRBJ1-1, with TRBD1 matching 7 bases. The V and J ends lost 0 bases and 1 base, in that order; junction bases with no gene match: 3. Germline V gene lookup returns CDR1 SGDLS and CDR2 YYNGEE. The CDR3 spans 15 residues. For the CDR3, the DNA is TGTGCCAGCAGCGTAGCGGGGACAGCGAACACTGAAGCTTTCTTT. It translates to CASSVAGTANTEAFF. Full variable domain (outside the CDR3, taken from reference TRBV9 and TRBJ1-1): DSGVTQTPKHLITATGQRVTLRCSPRSGDLSVYWYQQSLDQGLQFLIQYYNGEERAKGNILERFSAQQFPDLHSELNLSSLELGDSALYFCASSVAGTANTEAFFGQGTRLTVV.

This rearrangement joins TRBV2 to TRBJ1-6; the D gene is possibly TRBD1 (6 bases). CDR3 size: 12 residues. Germline lookup yields CDR1 SNHLY and CDR2 FYNNEI. With 6 bases removed from V and 8 bases from J, the gap between germline ends came to 8 bases. CDR3 DNA sequence: TGTGCCAGCAGACAGGGTGATTCACCCCTCCACTTT. Protein product: CASRQGDSPLHF.

The CDR3 DNA sequence: TGTGCCAGCAGTCCCCGGGACAGGGTGGATTCACCCCTCCACTTT. Translation: CASSPRDRVDSPLHF. This sequence joins TRBV27 and TRBJ1-6, with 9 nucleotides matching TRBD1. Trimming removed 5 bases from V and 8 bases from J; junction bases left unmatched: 7. The CDR3 runs to 15 residues. CDR1 and CDR2 (germline): MNHEY, SMNVEV (reference sequence).

V is TRBV29-1 and J is TRBJ2-1; a possible D gene is TRBD2 (7 bases). Trimming cost V 2 bases and J 4 bases, with 24 bases left between them. Per germline, CDR1 SQVTM and CDR2 ANQGSEA. The CDR3 has 18 amino acids. The CDR3 nucleotides are TGCAGCGTTGAATGGGCGGACCTAGGGGGGGGCCGGTACAATGAGCAGTTCTTC. Amino acid sequence: CSVEWADLGGGRYNEQFF.

The table lists this clone with a count of one. CDR3 coding DNA: TGTGCCAGCAGTCCCCTAGGGGTACAAGAGACCCAGTACTTC. The encoded protein is CASSPLGVQETQYF. The chain has TRBV27 and TRBJ2-5, with D possibly matching TRBD1 (5 bases). The V and J ends lost 5 bases and 2 bases respectively, with 12 bases between them. The length of the CDR3 is 14 residues. The germline gives CDR1 MNHEY, CDR2 SMNVEV (reference sequence).